This T cell receptor (beta chain) came from a study of T cell changes during pregnancy in multiple sclerosis. Sequencing was performed with immunoSEQ multiplex PCR; in TCRdb, only in-frame clones are kept and a portion is missing. The table records about 40,000 clones, about 89% of them present only once. Trimming left V 2 bases short and J 6 bases short, with 13 bases between. CDR1 is MNHNS, CDR2 SASEGT, per germline. The CDR3 runs to 14 residues. V gene TRBV6-1 combines with J gene TRBJ1-2; D perhaps matches TRBD1 (6 bases). The receptor comes from a female donor with multiple sclerosis, enrolled in a pregnancy study. This material consisted of CD4+ T cells from peripheral blood mononuclear cells, taken in the first trimester of pregnancy. CDR3 region: CASSEYGTTDGYTF. The DNA of the CDR3 is TGTGCCAGCAGTGAATACGGGACAACAGATGGCTACACCTTC.